This TCR beta chain was sequenced for a study of cytomegalovirus exposure and HLA in healthy donors. This CDR3 is built from 15 residues. CDR1 and CDR2 (germline): LGHNA, YNFKEQ. Overall study results and limits: The analysis excluded some indistinguishable V segments, including TRBV6-2 and TRBV6-3. There were over 150 TCR beta chains listed as cytomegalovirus-associated. Rarity held for most TCR sequences, but there were some public TCRs that occurred in many donors.

On this clone itself: The antigen remains undetermined.

PCR employed 60 Vbeta and 13 Jbeta primers. Clones were sequenced by immunoSEQ multiplex PCR, and TCRdb holds only the in-frame ones, with some missing. The data contain some 270,000 clones, around 80% of them singletons. The receptor was derived from a girl aged 2 to 10 in good health and CMV-seronegative. Sequenced sample: PBMCs. The chain combines TRBV4-2 with TRBJ2-5; D unresolved. TRBJ2-7 explains the end of the DNA better; the J call may be wrong. The CDR3 nucleotides are TGTGCCAGCAGCCAAGACGAGCGCGATTCCTACGAGCAGTACTTC. Protein sequence: CASSQDERDSYEQYF.